This entry describes one TCR beta chain. No antigen is known for it. The sample is drawn from a study of T cell repertoires in cytomegalovirus infection. Looking at the study overall: Signatures in public TCR beta sequences pointed to both CMV infection and matching HLA type.

General study findings and limits: The ex vivo response showed dominance by HLA-C-restricted CMV-specific TCR beta clonotypes. Cumulative public TCR beta family frequency identified carriers of CMV plus the relevant HLA.

This CDR3 is built from 13 residues. The V gene's germline CDR1 is SNHLY and CDR2 FYNNEI. Between the trimmed V and J ends, which lost 8 bases and 4 bases, there was a span of 12 bases. TCRdb passed the reads through MiXCR, listing each CDR3 protein once. The data show about 78,000 distinct CDR3 sequences, with 40% seen just once and approximately 95% held by the top ten. The material sequenced was CD8+ T cells from cultured PBMCs, taken from culture after CMV antigen stimulation. This clonotype was sampled from a human donor in good health (CMV status not recorded). Some clones in this sample may be carry-over from other donors' samples. The V and J genes are TRBV2 and TRBJ1-5; TRBD1 might be the D (6 bases). The CDR3 nucleotides read TGTGCCAGCCGGGGGGCAGGGAATCAGCCCCAGCATTTT. It codes for CASRGAGNQPQHF. The complete variable domain, with remaining parts taken from reference TRBV2 and TRBJ1-5, reads EPEVTQTPSHQVTQMGQEVILRCVPISNHLYFYWYRQILGQKVEFLVSFYNNEISEKSEIFDDQFSVERPDGSNFTLKIRSTKLEDSAMYFCASRGAGNQPQHFGDGTRLSIL.